A selection of T cell receptor beta chains follows, all from one sample in a study of T cell clones after liver transplantation. The protocol was immunoSEQ multiplex PCR, while the TCRdb copy is restricted to in-frame clones and leaves out a portion. The sample includes roughly 100,000 clones, about 81% of them seen just once. The material was CD4+ T cells from blood, obtained roughly 50 months after liver transplant. The receptors here all came from a human patient who received a liver transplant. The T cells may partly be graft donor cells. Each CDR3 is given with its conserved first and last residue. The order of the fields is CDR3 length, J gene, D gene, V gene, clone size, CDR3 DNA, CDR3 protein. A D gene is named only where the DNA matches it firmly. The size of a clone is reported for some rows only, either as once, few or many, or as a class for expanded clones.

>13|TRBJ1-6|TRBD1|TRBV7-9|NA
TGTGCCAGCGGGACAGGGAATAATTCACCCCTCCACTTT
CASGTGNNSPLHF
>15|TRBJ2-6|NA|TRBV2|NA
TGTGCCAGCAGTGTTGGGTTCTCTGGGGCCAACGTCCTGACTTTC
CASSVGFSGANVLTF
>14|TRBJ1-2|NA|TRBV4-3|NA
TGCGCCAGCAGCCAAGATCAGGGGCTTGGTGGCTACACCTTC
CASSQDQGLGGYTF
>13|TRBJ1-5|TRBD1|TRBV19|NA
TGTGCCAGTCACGGGGAGGGGGCTCAGCCCCAGCATTTT
CASHGEGAQPQHF
>15|TRBJ2-2|NA|TRBV11-2|NA
TGTGCCAGCAGCAGACGGGACTTTTACACCGGGGAGCTGTTTTTT
CASSRRDFYTGELFF
>15|TRBJ2-1|NA|TRBV5-6|few
TGTGCCAGCAGCTTGGACAGTAGCTCCTACAATGAGCAGTTCTTC
CASSLDSSSYNEQFF
>16|TRBJ2-3|NA|TRBV2|NA
TGTGCCACTCAACCCCTCGGGGGCAGGGGCACAGATACGCAGTATTTT
CATQPLGGRGTDTQYF
>14|TRBJ1-1|NA|TRBV27|NA
TGTGCCAGCAGTCCCCATTTCCGACCCACTGAAGCTTTCTTT
CASSPHFRPTEAFF
>16|TRBJ2-1|NA|TRBV9|NA
TGTGCCAGCAGCCCCCACAGCAGGGGCTCCTACAATGAGCAGTTCTTC
CASSPHSRGSYNEQFF
>15|TRBJ1-3|NA|TRBV4-3|NA
TGCGCCAGCAGCCAAGAGCCGTACTCTGGAAACACCATATATTTT
CASSQEPYSGNTIYF
>15|TRBJ2-1|TRBD2|TRBV6-5|NA
TGTGCCAGCAGTTACTCTAGCGGGGGGTCCCGGGGAGAGTTCTTC
CASSYSSGGSRGEFF
>14|TRBJ2-1|NA|TRBV30|NA
TGTGCCTGGAGCGGACCCAACCAGATCAATGAGCAGTTCTTC
CAWSGPNQINEQFF
>13|TRBJ2-7|NA|TRBV6-1|NA
TGTGCCAGCAGCCGGGACCCCACCTACGAGCAGTACTTC
CASSRDPTYEQYF
>18|TRBJ2-6|TRBD1|TRBV7-9|NA
TGTGCCAGCAGCTCAACCGGGACAGGGATCTCTGGGGCCAACGTCCTGACTTTC
CASSSTGTGISGANVLTF
>15|TRBJ1-1|NA|TRBV7-2|NA
TGTGCCAGCGAGAGGGGGAACGGAGTGAACACTGAAGCTTTCTTT
CASERGNGVNTEAFF
>11|TRBJ1-2|NA|TRBV20-1|NA
TGCAGTGCTAGGACTCGGGAGGGCTACACCTTC
CSARTREGYTF
>18|TRBJ2-2|TRBD2|TRBV13|NA
TGTGCCAGCAGGGGGGGTCCTAGCGGGAGAGTAGACACCGGGGAGCTGTTTTTT
CASRGGPSGRVDTGELFF
>15|TRBJ1-1|NA|TRBV18|NA
TGTGCCAGCTCACCTGGTGTGGGGAGGAACACTGAAGCTTTCTTT
CASSPGVGRNTEAFF
>14|TRBJ2-1|TRBD1|TRBV18|NA
TGTGCCAGCTCAATTGGGCAGGGGGCAAGTGAGCAGTTCTTC
CASSIGQGASEQFF
>15|TRBJ2-2|TRBD2|TRBV7-6|NA
TGTGCCAGCAGCTTGAGTGGGGGGGTCACCGGGGAGCTGTTTTTT
CASSLSGGVTGELFF
>14|TRBJ2-2|NA|TRBV27|NA
TGTGCCAGCAGTTCTCCCCCCTCCACCGGGGAGCTGTTTTTT
CASSSPPSTGELFF
>14|TRBJ2-7|NA|TRBV18|NA
TGTGCCAGCTCCCCACGGGGCCGACCCTACGAGCAGTACTTC
CASSPRGRPYEQYF
>15|TRBJ2-1|NA|TRBV7-9|NA
TGTGCCAGCACTCTCCCCCAGGGGAGGTACAATGAGCAGTTCTTC
CASTLPQGRYNEQFF
>13|TRBJ2-5|TRBD2|TRBV6-1|once
TGTGCCAGCAGTGGGGACTATGAGGAGACCCAGTACTTC
CASSGDYEETQYF
>15|TRBJ2-1|NA|TRBV7-2|NA
TGTGCCAGCAGCTTAGTCTGGGGCACATACAATGAGCAGTTCTTC
CASSLVWGTYNEQFF
>20|TRBJ2-2|TRBD2|TRBV7-8|once
TGTGCCAGCAGCTTAGCGAACCCAGCGGGGGGGCCTATGGACACCGGGGAGCTGTTTTTT
CASSLANPAGGPMDTGELFF